Listed here are 25 T cell receptor beta chains from one sample, sequenced in a study of control samples from healthy donors and cancer patients. Sequencing used immunoSEQ multiplex PCR; TCRdb keeps in-frame clones, though not all of them. In the table there are some 79,000 clones, about 88% of which are singletons. The sample was blood. The receptors here all came from a woman between 45 and 60 years old in good health.

The chain links TRBV19 to TRBJ1-4; no clear D. This CDR3 has 15 residues. Deletions cut 5 bases from V and 0 bases from J, with 10 bases between. Germline values: CDR1 LNHDA, CDR2 SQIVND (reference sequence). The CDR3 loop is CASSPSFATNEKLFF. CDR3 in DNA: TGTGCCAGTAGTCCCTCATTTGCAACTAATGAAAAACTGTTTTTT.

The chain recombines TRBV5-1 with TRBJ1-5; D gene unclear. The germline CDR1 and CDR2 sequences are SGHRS and YFSETQ. The CDR3 runs 16 residues. Trimming stripped 0 bases from V and 0 bases from J, with 10 bases between. The CDR3 here is CASSLGPPYSNQPQHF. Written as DNA, the CDR3 is TGCGCCAGCAGCTTGGGTCCCCCGTATAGCAATCAGCCCCAGCATTTT.

The chain employs TRBV12-3 or TRBV12-4 and TRBJ2-1; no reliable D call. CDR3 length: 11 amino acids. V lost 8 bases to trimming and J lost 9 bases, with 11 bases between them. This chain's CDR3 is CASGPLGEQFF. CDR3 DNA sequence: TGTGCCAGCGGGCCGTTGGGTGAGCAGTTCTTC.

The chain links TRBV18 to TRBJ2-1, with 8 bases identical to TRBD2. The trim removed 2 bases at V and 3 bases at J, leaving 9 bases unmatched. The germline CDR1 and CDR2 sequences are KGHSH and LQKENI. CDR3 length: 17 amino acids. As DNA, the CDR3 is TGTGCCAGCTCACCAGCCCCAGCGGGAGAGATCTACAATGAGCAGTTCTTC. Translation: CASSPAPAGEIYNEQFF.

On this clone itself: It is unclear where the CDR3 begins or ends on the DNA, so no DNA is shown, and the CDR3 is as TCRdb lists it. This sequence joins TRBV15 and TRBJ1-4; the D call in the table, TRBD1, was not verified against the DNA. Germline CDR1 LNHNV, CDR2 YYDKDF (reference sequence). From its first to its last residue, the CDR3 has 12 amino acids. The chain's CDR3 is CATGTGMKNCFF.

The chain is built from TRBV7-3 and TRBJ2-6, with D perhaps TRBD1 (6 bases). V was pared by 7 bases and J by 10 bases, with 14 bases between. The length of the CDR3 is 13 residues. CDR1 is SGHTA and CDR2 is FQGTGA in the germline V gene. Written as DNA, the CDR3 is TGTGCCAGCACCCTCGGCAGGGGAAACGTCCTGACTTTC. Amino acids: CASTLGRGNVLTF.

V is TRBV5-4 and J is TRBJ2-7; D remains ambiguous. V lost 0 bases and J lost 1, with 8 bases in between. CDR1 and CDR2 (germline): SGHNT, YYREEE (reference sequence). CDR3 size: 14 residues. CDR3 nucleotide sequence: TGTGCCAGCAGCTTGGATAGGGAATCCTACGAGCAGTACTTC. It encodes CASSLDRESYEQYF.

This chain connects TRBV5-1 to TRBJ2-7; possibly TRBD1 for D (6 bases). Per germline, CDR1 SGHRS and CDR2 YFSETQ. Trimming removed 3 bases from V and 2 bases from J, with 15 bases in between. The CDR3 totals 15 residues. The CDR3 protein is CASSYDDRPPYEQYF. The CDR3 DNA reads TGCGCCAGCAGCTACGACGACAGGCCTCCCTACGAGCAGTACTTC.

The rearrangement uses TRBV28 and TRBJ1-2; D possibly corresponds to TRBD1 (5 bases). The CDR3 runs 14 residues. Deletions cut 1 base from V and 3 bases from J, with 9 bases between. Germline V lookup: CDR1 MDHEN, CDR2 SYDVKM. This chain's CDR3 is CASSLYIGDYGYTF. The CDR3, as DNA: TGTGCCAGCAGTTTATACATAGGGGACTATGGCTACACCTTC.

V gene TRBV3-1 (or the pseudogene TRBV3-2) combines with J gene TRBJ1-3; the D is unclear. The ends were cut back, 1 base at V and 2 bases at J, with 12 bases in the middle. The CDR3 covers 16 residues. Germline CDR1 and CDR2: LGHDT and YNNKEL (reference sequence). In DNA, the CDR3 is TGTGCCAGCAGCCAAGGGCTAGCTGGGGCTGGAAACACCATATATTTT. As protein: CASSQGLAGAGNTIYF.

The genes are TRBV19 and TRBJ1-2; possibly TRBD1 for D (5 bases). V was shortened by 2 bases and J by 7 bases, with 8 bases between the two germline ends. The germline V gene encodes CDR1 LNHDA and CDR2 SQIVND (reference sequence). The CDR3 covers 12 residues. CDR3 in DNA: TGTGCCAGTAGTATACAGGGTAGTGGCTACACCTTC. Its translation is CASSIQGSGYTF.

This clone was recorded only once. The chain carries TRBV23-1 and TRBJ1-4; 7 bases line up with TRBD1. TRBV23-1 is annotated as an ORF whose role is uncertain. The CDR3 contains 18 residues. V lost 8 bases to trimming and J lost 0 bases; unmatched junction nucleotides: 15. CDR3 protein: CASPSNGGGGPTNEKLFF. DNA for the CDR3: TGCGCCAGCCCCTCAAACGGGGGAGGGGGCCCAACTAATGAAAAACTGTTTTTT.

The J gene is TRBJ1-1, the V gene TRBV12-5, with 10 bases aligning to TRBD1. Germline assignment: CDR1 LGHNT and CDR2 FRNRAP. V shed 5 bases and J 4 bases; nucleotides not matched to a gene: 7. The CDR3 loop spans 15 amino acids. The CDR3 sequence: CASGPGTGVGTEAFF. As DNA, the CDR3 is TGTGCTAGTGGTCCCGGGACAGGGGTCGGCACTGAAGCTTTCTTT.

The chain recombines TRBV12-3 or TRBV12-4 with TRBJ1-4, with unresolved D. The V gene lost 5 bases and the J gene lost 3 bases, with 7 bases spanning the gap. This CDR3 contains 13 residues. In DNA, the CDR3 is TGTGCCAGCAGTCGCGGAGCTAATGAAAAACTGTTTTTT. Amino acid sequence: CASSRGANEKLFF.

The chain has TRBV5-1 and TRBJ2-7, with D unresolved. The CDR3 spans 15 residues. V was shortened by 0 bases and J by 5 bases, with 15 bases between the two germline ends. Per the germline V gene, CDR1 is SGHRS and CDR2 is YFSETQ. The CDR3, as DNA: TGCGCCAGCAGCTTGGTTGGGGAAACCTGGGACGAGCAGTACTTC. Residues: CASSLVGETWDEQYF.

V usage is TRBV7-9 and J usage is TRBJ1-4, with D possibly being TRBD1 (5 bases). Trimming stripped 2 bases from V and 8 bases from J, with 15 bases between. This CDR3 comprises 15 residues. Per the germline V gene, CDR1 is SEHNR and CDR2 is FQNEAQ (reference sequence). CDR3 amino acids: CASSLSWDLREKLFF. The CDR3 coding sequence is TGTGCCAGCAGCTTATCCTGGGACCTAAGGGAAAAACTGTTTTTT.

This clone was detected once. The sample contains more than one DNA sequence encoding this CDR3. J is TRBJ2-7 and V is TRBV3-1 (or the pseudogene TRBV3-2); 7 bases fit TRBD2. Germline-derived CDR1 and CDR2 are LGHDT and YNNKEL (reference sequence). V was pared by 4 bases and J by 3 bases, with 3 bases of the junction left unmatched. There are 13 residues in the CDR3. As DNA, the CDR3 is TGTGCCAGCAGCCGGACTAGTGGCTACGAGCAGTACTTC. Translated, it gives CASSRTSGYEQYF.

The rearrangement joins TRBV6-6 to TRBJ1-4; a weak D match, TRBD1 (5 bases). Trimming took 6 bases from V and 0 from J, leaving 8 bases between them. The CDR3 totals 14 residues. Germline assignment: CDR1 MNHNY and CDR2 SVGAGI (reference sequence). Written as DNA, the CDR3 is TGTGCCAGCAGACAGGACGCAACTAATGAAAAACTGTTTTTT. This sequence encodes CASRQDATNEKLFF.

The chain carries TRBV7-2 and TRBJ2-1; 11 bases line up with TRBD1. The junction had 4 bases not matched to a gene; V was cut back by 5 bases and J by 7 bases. Germline CDR1 and CDR2: SGHTA and FQGNSA. The CDR3 runs to 14 residues. The chain's CDR3 is CASSPGQGANEQFF. As DNA, the CDR3 is TGTGCCAGCAGCCCTGGACAGGGGGCTAATGAGCAGTTCTTC.

The chain is built from TRBV5-1 and TRBJ1-1, with D perhaps TRBD1 (5 bases). Looked up from germline, CDR1 is SGHRS and CDR2 is YFSETQ. This CDR3 comprises 14 residues. V was cut by 3 bases and J by 0 bases, with 9 bases left in between. DNA of the CDR3: TGCGCCAGCAGCTGGGGGGAATTGAACACTGAAGCTTTCTTT. Its translation: CASSWGELNTEAFF. Full variable domain (remainder filled in from reference TRBV5-1 and TRBJ1-1): KAGVTQTPRYLIKTRGQQVTLSCSPISGHRSVSWYQQTPGQGLQFLFEYFSETQRNKGNFPGRFSGRQFSNSRSEMNVSTLELGDSALYLCASSWGELNTEAFFGQGTRLTVV.

V and J are TRBV27 and TRBJ1-5; 11 nucleotides match TRBD1. The CDR3 has 16 amino acids. With V trimmed by 5 bases and J by 7 bases, 10 bases remained unmatched. In germline, CDR1 is MNHEY, CDR2 SMNVEV (reference sequence). The CDR3 sequence: CASSPRDRGFKQPQHF. CDR3 sequence (DNA): TGTGCCAGCAGTCCCAGGGACAGGGGGTTTAAGCAGCCCCAGCATTTT.

The chain has TRBV28 and TRBJ2-7; 7 bases align to TRBD1. The CDR3 consists of 15 residues. Germline CDR1 MDHEN, CDR2 SYDVKM. V shed 3 bases, J shed 3 bases, and the junction held 8 bases outside the gene matches. The CDR3 protein is CASSLIWTGFYEQYF. The CDR3 DNA sequence: TGTGCCAGCAGTTTGATCTGGACAGGTTTCTACGAGCAGTACTTC.

J is TRBJ1-3 and V is TRBV2, with a possible D match to TRBD1 (6 bases). The V end was cut by 4 bases, the J end by 4 bases, with 11 bases between. The CDR3 is 14 amino acids. CDR1 is SNHLY, CDR2 FYNNEI, per germline. The CDR3 region has the DNA TGTGCCAGCAGTGGAGGGGGGCAAGGAAACACCATATATTTT. Amino acids: CASSGGGQGNTIYF.

V and J are TRBV5-1 and TRBJ2-5; D not certain. Trimming took 6 bases from V and 0 from J, leaving 9 bases between them. Germline CDR1 SGHRS, CDR2 YFSETQ. CDR3 length equals 13 residues. CDR3 amino acids: CASTAGYQETQYF. The DNA of the CDR3 is TGCGCCAGCACGGCCGGCTACCAAGAGACCCAGTACTTC.

The chain carries TRBV19 and TRBJ1-1; 7 nucleotides match TRBD1. The V and J ends lost 4 bases and 0 bases, in that order; junction bases with no gene match: 5. The CDR3 runs to 15 residues. CDR1 is LNHDA and CDR2 is SQIVND in the germline V gene (reference sequence). CDR3 sequence reads: CASSTGTDLNTEAFF. The CDR3 nucleotides are TGTGCCAGTAGTACGGGGACAGATTTGAACACTGAAGCTTTCTTT.